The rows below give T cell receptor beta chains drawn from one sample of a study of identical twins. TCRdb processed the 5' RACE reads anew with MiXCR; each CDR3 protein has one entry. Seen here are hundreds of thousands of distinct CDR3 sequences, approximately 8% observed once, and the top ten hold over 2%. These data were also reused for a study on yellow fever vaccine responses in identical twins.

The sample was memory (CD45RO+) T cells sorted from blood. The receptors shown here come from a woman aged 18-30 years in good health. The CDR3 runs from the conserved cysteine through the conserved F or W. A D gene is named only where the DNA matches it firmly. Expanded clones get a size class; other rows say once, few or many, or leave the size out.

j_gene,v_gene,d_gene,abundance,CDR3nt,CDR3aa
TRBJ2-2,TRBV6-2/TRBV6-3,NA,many,TGTGCCAGCAGTTACTCGTCGGAGATGAACACCGGGGAGCTGTTTTTT,CASSYSSEMNTGELFF
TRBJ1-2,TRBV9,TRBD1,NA,TGTGCCAGCAGCCAGGGGGGACTGGGTGGCTACACCTTC,CASSQGGLGGYTF
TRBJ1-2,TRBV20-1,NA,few,TGCAGTGCTAGAGAATCGACTCTTAACTATGGCTACACCTTC,CSARESTLNYGYTF
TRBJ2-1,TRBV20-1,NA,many,TGCAGTGCACTAGCCTTCTCCTACAATGAGCAGTTCTTC,CSALAFSYNEQFF
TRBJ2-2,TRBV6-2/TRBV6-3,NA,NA,TGTGCCAGCAGTTATGGACTTGATAACACCGGGGAGCTGTTTTTT,CASSYGLDNTGELFF
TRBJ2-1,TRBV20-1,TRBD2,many,TGCAGTGCTAGACTACTAGCGGGGAACTACAATGAGCAGTTCTTC,CSARLLAGNYNEQFF
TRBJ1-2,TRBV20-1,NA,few,TGCAGTGCTCTCCGGGACGGAGCTAACTATGGCTACACCTTC,CSALRDGANYGYTF
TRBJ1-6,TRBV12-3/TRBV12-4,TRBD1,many,TGTGCCAGCAGGGGACAGGGGTATAATTCACCCCTCCACTTT,CASRGQGYNSPLHF
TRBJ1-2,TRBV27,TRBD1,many,TGTGCCAGCAGAGCGACAGGGCTCTATGGCTACACCTTC,CASRATGLYGYTF
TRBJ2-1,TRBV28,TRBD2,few,TGTGCCAGCAGTCCGGGGGGAGGGGTCTACAATGAGCAGTTCTTC,CASSPGGGVYNEQFF
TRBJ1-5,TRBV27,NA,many,TGTGCCAGCAGTTTATTCGGGGGATACCAGCCCCAGCATTTT,CASSLFGGYQPQHF
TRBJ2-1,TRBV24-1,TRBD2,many,TGTGCCACCAGTGAAATACTAGCGGGGTCCTACAATGAGCAGTTCTTC,CATSEILAGSYNEQFF
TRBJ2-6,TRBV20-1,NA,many,TGCAGTGCTGCACGGGACTCTGGGGCCAACGTCCTGACTTTC,CSAARDSGANVLTF
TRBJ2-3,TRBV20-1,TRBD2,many,TGCAGTGCTAGAGGGGGGACTACCTGGGCCACAGATACGCAGTATTTT,CSARGGTTWATDTQYF
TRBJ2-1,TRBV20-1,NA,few,TGCAGTGCTAGAGACCCAGCAGGCCCGCGGATGTACAATGAGCAGTTCTTC,CSARDPAGPRMYNEQFF
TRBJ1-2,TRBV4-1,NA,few,TGCGCCAGCAGCCAAGAGTACTATGGCTACACCTTC,CASSQEYYGYTF
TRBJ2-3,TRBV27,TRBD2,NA,TGTGCCAGCAGTTTATCCACCGTGGGGGGGACTAGCTCTTATACGCAGTATTTT,CASSLSTVGGTSSYTQYF
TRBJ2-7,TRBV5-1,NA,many,TGCGCCAGCAGCTTGGCCGCGGCAGCCTACGAGCAGTACTTC,CASSLAAAAYEQYF
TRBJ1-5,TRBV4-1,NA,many,TGCGCCAGGGTAGGTCGAAGCAATCAGCCCCAGCATTTT,CARVGRSNQPQHF
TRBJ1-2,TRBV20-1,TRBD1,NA,TGCAGTGCCCATAAGACAGGGGGCACCTATGGCTACACCTTC,CSAHKTGGTYGYTF
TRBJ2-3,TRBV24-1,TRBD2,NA,TGTGCCACCAGTGACAGACTAGCGGGAGAGGGGGATACGCAGTATTTT,CATSDRLAGEGDTQYF
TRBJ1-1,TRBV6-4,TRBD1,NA,TGTGCCAGCAGGATCGACAGGGGGCTCGGTGAAGCTTTCTTT,CASRIDRGLGEAFF
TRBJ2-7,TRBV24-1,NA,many,TGTGCCACCAGTGATGGTTCCAGCCGGGGCTACGAGCAGTACTTC,CATSDGSSRGYEQYF
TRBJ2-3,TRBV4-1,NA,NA,TGCGCCAGCAGCCAAGTGGGAGCAGATACGCAGTATTTT,CASSQVGADTQYF
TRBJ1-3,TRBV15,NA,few,TGTGCCACCAGCAGGAGTGGGCAGCCCTCTGGAAACACCATATATTTT,CATSRSGQPSGNTIYF
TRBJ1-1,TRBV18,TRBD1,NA,TGTGCCAGCTCACCCCTTAACCTCTACAGGGGAGAGAGCACTGAAGCTTTCTTT,CASSPLNLYRGESTEAFF
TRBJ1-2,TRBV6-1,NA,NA,TGTGCCAGCATGGGGCAGGGTGGTGGCTACACCTTC,CASMGQGGGYTF
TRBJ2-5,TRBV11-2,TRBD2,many,TGTGCCAGCAGCCCCCGAGGGAGGGCCTCTAGTACGCAAGAGACCCAGTACTTC,CASSPRGRASSTQETQYF
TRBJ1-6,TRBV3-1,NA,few,TGTGCCAGCAGCCCGCTCGCGGGCAGTAATTCACCCCTCCACTTT,CASSPLAGSNSPLHF
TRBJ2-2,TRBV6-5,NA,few,TGTGCCAGCAGTTGGGACGGAGACACCGGGGAGCTGTTTTTT,CASSWDGDTGELFF
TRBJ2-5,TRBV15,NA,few,TGTGCCACCAGCAGAGATCCCGGGAGCCTAGAGACCCAGTACTTC,CATSRDPGSLETQYF
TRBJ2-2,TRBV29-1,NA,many,TGCAGCGTCGGAAGGGCGGGGAACACCGGGGAGCTGTTTTTT,CSVGRAGNTGELFF
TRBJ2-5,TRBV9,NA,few,TGTGCCAGCAGCGGAGGGGCCCTGGGGACCCAGTACTTC,CASSGGALGTQYF
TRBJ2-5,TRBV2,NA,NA,TGTACCATCTGTTTAAGTGGCCCCGGACAGAGGGAAGAGACCCAGTACTTC,CTICLSGPGQREETQYF
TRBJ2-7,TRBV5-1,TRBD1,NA,TGCGCCAGAAGTTACGACAGGGCCTACGAGCAGTACTTC,CARSYDRAYEQYF
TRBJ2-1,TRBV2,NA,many,TGTGCCAGCAGTAGGTATGAGCAGTTCTTC,CASSRYEQFF
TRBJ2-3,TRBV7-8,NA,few,TGTGCCAGTGCCGGGAATTTGGCGCAGTATTTT,CASAGNLAQYF
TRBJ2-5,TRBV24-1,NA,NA,TGTGCCACCAGTATGGGACGAGGGATGCCAGAGACCCAGTACTTC,CATSMGRGMPETQYF
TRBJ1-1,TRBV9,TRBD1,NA,TGTGCCAGCAGCCCTACAGGGGCCAAGACGAACACTGAAGCTTTCTTT,CASSPTGAKTNTEAFF
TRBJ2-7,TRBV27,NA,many,TGTGCCAGCAGTTTAAAACTTTCCTACGAGCAGTACTTC,CASSLKLSYEQYF
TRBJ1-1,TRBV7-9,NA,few,TGTGCCAGCTTACCACGCAGGGATCCAAACACTGAAGCTTTCTTT,CASLPRRDPNTEAFF
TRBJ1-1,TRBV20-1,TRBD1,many,TGCAGTGCTAGCGACAGGGAAGGAGGCACTGAAGCTTTCTTT,CSASDREGGTEAFF